This T cell receptor beta chain emerged from a study of T cells in Graves' hyperthyroidism and ophthalmopathy. The CDR3 regions of TCR beta were amplified from RNA transcripts. First-round RT-PCR targeting the TCR CDR3 was performed with the HTBI primer set. TCRdb fed the multiplex PCR reads into MiXCR, producing one record per CDR3 protein. This table has 450,000 to 600,000 distinct CDR3 sequences, 15% to 20% appearing once. The length of the CDR3 is 13 residues. Trimming took off 5 bases at V and 2 bases at J, with 9 bases between the two ends. CDR1 KGHSH and CDR2 LQKENI come from the germline V gene.

This TCR was sampled from a middle-aged man with Graves' ophthalmopathy. The sequenced material came from blood. The chain couples TRBV18 to TRBJ2-5, with no clear D. The CDR3 spells CASSSQSQETQYF. The CDR3 nucleotides read TGTGCCAGCTCAAGTCAATCACAAGAGACCCAGTACTTC.